The present T cell receptor (beta chain) was sequenced within a study of blood T cell repertoires in COVID-19. Germline-derived CDR1 and CDR2 are KGHDR and SFDVKD. V was pared by 5 bases and J by 4 bases, with 11 bases of the junction left unmatched. The CDR3 covers 17 residues. In the original processing: From reference gene primer amplification, estimates of nucleated cell counts were derived. Profiled with immunoSEQ multiplex PCR; TCRdb holds only in-frame clones, not every one. V and J calls plus clone size are reproduced from that table; the DNA served to infer D and trimming. The data show some 260,000 clones, about 91% seen once.

The sample consisted of peripheral blood. The chain uses TRBV24-1 and TRBJ1-2; 11 nucleotides match TRBD1. The receptor was isolated from a woman aged 30 to 39 with COVID-19, enrolled during active disease. CDR3 amino acids: CATSVDGQGARGYGYTF. DNA for the CDR3: TGTGCCACCAGTGTAGACGGACAGGGGGCTAGGGGCTATGGCTACACCTTC.